This T cell receptor beta chain was observed in a study of T cell responses to AZD1222 COVID-19 vaccine. With respect to this clone: Its antigen remains unidentified.

The CDR3 has 13 amino acids. The germline V gene encodes CDR1 MDHEN and CDR2 SYDVKM. V lost 6 bases to trimming and J lost 6 bases; unmatched junction nucleotides: 4. Sequenced by immunoSEQ multiplex PCR; TCRdb stores in-frame clones only, minus some. The sample holds over 150,000 clones; 90% to 95% are singletons and the top ten take 4.4%. General study findings and limits: At 160-218 and 743-854, vaccine-associated CD4 TCRs were dominant, and they spanned spike.

This sequence originates from an adult in good health. Sequencing was performed on peripheral blood, taken on day 0 of MenACWY control vaccination. The V gene is TRBV28, the J gene TRBJ1-2; 10 bases map to TRBD1. The CDR3 sequence: CASRWTGGDGYTF. The CDR3 DNA sequence: TGTGCCAGCAGGTGGACAGGGGGAGATGGCTACACCTTC.